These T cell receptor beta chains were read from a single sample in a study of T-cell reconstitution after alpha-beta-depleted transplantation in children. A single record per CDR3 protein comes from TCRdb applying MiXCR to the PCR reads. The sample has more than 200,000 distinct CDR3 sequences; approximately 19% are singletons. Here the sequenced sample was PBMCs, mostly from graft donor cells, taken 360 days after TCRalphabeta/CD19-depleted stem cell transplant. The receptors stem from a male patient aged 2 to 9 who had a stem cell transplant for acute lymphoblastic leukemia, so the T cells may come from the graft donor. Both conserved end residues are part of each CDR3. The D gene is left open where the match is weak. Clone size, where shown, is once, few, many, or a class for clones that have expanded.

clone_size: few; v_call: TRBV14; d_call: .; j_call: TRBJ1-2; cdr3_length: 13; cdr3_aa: CASSHAGAGGYTF; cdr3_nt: TGTGCCAGCAGCCACGCAGGGGCGGGTGGCTACACCTTC
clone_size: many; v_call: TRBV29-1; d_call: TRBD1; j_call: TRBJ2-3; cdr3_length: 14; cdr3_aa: CSVAGTDNTDTQYF; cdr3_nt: TGCAGCGTTGCCGGGACAGATAACACAGATACGCAGTATTTT
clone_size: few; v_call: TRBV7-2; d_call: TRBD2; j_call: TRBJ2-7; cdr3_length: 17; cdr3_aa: CASRLGTSGSILYEQYF; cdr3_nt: TGTGCCAGCAGACTGGGGACTAGCGGGTCAATCCTCTACGAGCAGTACTTC
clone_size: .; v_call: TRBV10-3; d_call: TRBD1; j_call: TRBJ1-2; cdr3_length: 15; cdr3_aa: CAIREGTGSDYGYTF; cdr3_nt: TGTGCCATCAGGGAAGGGACAGGGTCAGACTATGGCTACACCTTC
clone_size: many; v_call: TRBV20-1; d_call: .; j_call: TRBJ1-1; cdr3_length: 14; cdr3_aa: CSARDSAWDTEAFF; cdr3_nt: TGCAGTGCTAGAGATTCCGCTTGGGACACTGAAGCTTTCTTT
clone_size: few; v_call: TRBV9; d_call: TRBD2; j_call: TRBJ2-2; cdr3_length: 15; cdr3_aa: CASSTGLINTGELFF; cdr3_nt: TGTGCCAGCAGCACGGGACTAATAAACACCGGGGAGCTGTTTTTT
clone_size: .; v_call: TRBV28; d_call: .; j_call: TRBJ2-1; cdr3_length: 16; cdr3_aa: CASSPSSGTPNNEQFF; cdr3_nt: TGTGCCAGCAGTCCCTCATCGGGGACACCTAACAATGAGCAGTTCTTC
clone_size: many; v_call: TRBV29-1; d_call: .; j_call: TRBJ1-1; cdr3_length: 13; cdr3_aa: CSVESGRGTEAFF; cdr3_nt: TGCAGCGTTGAATCGGGAAGGGGCACTGAAGCTTTCTTT
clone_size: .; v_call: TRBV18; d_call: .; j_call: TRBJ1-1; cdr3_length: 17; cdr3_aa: CASSLLPLTKEGTEAFF; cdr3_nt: TGTGCCAGCTCACTTCTCCCCCTTACAAAGGAAGGCACTGAAGCTTTCTTT
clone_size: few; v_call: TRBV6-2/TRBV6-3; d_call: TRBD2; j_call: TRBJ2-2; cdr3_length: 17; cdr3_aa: CASRGTSGVDGTGELFF; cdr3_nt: TGTGCCAGCAGAGGGACTAGCGGGGTGGATGGCACCGGGGAGCTGTTTTTT
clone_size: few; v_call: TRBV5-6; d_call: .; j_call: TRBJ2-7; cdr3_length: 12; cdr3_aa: CASSLSRGEQYF; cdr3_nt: TGTGCCAGCAGCTTGAGCAGAGGCGAGCAGTACTTC
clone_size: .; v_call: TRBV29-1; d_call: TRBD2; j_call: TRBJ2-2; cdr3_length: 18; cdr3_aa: CSVVLPGLAGAHTGELFF; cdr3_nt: TGCAGCGTGGTACTTCCGGGACTAGCGGGGGCCCACACCGGGGAGCTGTTTTTT
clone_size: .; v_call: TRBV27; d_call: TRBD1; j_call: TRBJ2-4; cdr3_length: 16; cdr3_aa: CASSPGQGRRKNIQYF; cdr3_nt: TGTGCCAGCAGTCCGGGACAGGGACGGAGGAAAAACATTCAGTACTTC
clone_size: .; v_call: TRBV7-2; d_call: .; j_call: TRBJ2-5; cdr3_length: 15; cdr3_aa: CASSLGAGLQETQYF; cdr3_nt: TGTGCCAGCAGCTTAGGGGCGGGGCTCCAAGAGACCCAGTACTTC
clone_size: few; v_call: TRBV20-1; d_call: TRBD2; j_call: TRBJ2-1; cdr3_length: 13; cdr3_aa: CSASGGDRGEQFF; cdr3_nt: TGCAGTGCTAGCGGGGGGGATCGGGGTGAGCAGTTCTTC
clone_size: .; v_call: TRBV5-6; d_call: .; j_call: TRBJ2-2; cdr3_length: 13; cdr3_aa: CASSLVTGFELFF; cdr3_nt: TGTGCCAGCAGCTTGGTAACGGGTTTTGAGCTGTTTTTT
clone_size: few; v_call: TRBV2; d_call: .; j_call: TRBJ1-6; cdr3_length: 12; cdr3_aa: CASSEPPRPLHF; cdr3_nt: TGTGCCAGCAGTGAACCTCCGAGACCCCTCCACTTT
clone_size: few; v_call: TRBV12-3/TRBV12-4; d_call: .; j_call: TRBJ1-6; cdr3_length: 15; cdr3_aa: CASSLARTPNSPLHF; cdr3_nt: TGTGCCAGCAGTTTAGCGCGAACTCCCAATTCACCCCTCCACTTT
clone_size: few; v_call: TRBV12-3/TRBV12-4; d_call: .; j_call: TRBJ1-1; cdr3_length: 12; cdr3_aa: CASSFVDGQAFF; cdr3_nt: TGTGCCAGCAGTTTCGTGGACGGACAAGCTTTCTTT
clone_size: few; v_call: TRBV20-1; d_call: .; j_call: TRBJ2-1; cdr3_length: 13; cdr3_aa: CSARLAAYNEQFF; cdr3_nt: TGCAGTGCTAGACTAGCTGCCTACAATGAGCAGTTCTTC
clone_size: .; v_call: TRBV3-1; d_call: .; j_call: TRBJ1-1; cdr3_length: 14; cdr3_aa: CASRGWGMNTEAFF; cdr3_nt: TGTGCCAGCCGAGGATGGGGGATGAACACTGAAGCTTTCTTT
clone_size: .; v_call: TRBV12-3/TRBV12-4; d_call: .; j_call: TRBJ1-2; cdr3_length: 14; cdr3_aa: CASSRQAPDYGYTF; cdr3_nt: TGTGCCAGCAGCCGACAGGCCCCGGACTATGGCTACACCTTC
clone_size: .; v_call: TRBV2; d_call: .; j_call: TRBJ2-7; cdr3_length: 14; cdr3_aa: CASRPTSGAYEQYF; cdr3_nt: TGTGCCAGCAGACCGACAAGTGGGGCCTACGAGCAGTACTTC
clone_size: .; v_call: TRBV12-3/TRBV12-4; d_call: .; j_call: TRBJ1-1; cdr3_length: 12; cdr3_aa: CASSLTLFEAFF; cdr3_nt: TGTGCCAGCAGTTTAACCCTTTTTGAAGCTTTCTTT
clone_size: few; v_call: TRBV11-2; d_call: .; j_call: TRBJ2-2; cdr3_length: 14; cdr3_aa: CASSPRGGIGELFF; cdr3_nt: TGTGCCAGCAGCCCCCGAGGAGGTATCGGGGAGCTGTTTTTT
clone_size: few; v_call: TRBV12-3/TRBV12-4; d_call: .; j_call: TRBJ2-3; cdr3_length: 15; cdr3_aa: CASIARLGVTDTQYF; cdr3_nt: TGTGCCAGCATCGCCCGCCTGGGGGTGACAGATACGCAGTATTTT
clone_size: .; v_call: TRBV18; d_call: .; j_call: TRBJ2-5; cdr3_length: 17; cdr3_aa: CASSLIPGHPTAETQYF; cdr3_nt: TGTGCCAGCTCACTTATTCCCGGACACCCCACGGCGGAGACCCAGTACTTC
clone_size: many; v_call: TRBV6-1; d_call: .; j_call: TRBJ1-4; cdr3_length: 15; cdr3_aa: CASSPTKLINEKLFF; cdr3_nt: TGTGCCAGCAGTCCAACGAAGTTAATTAATGAAAAACTGTTTTTT
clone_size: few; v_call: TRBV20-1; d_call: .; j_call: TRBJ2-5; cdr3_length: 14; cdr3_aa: CSAPRWAEQETQYF; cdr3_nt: TGCAGTGCTCCAAGGTGGGCAGAACAAGAGACCCAGTACTTC
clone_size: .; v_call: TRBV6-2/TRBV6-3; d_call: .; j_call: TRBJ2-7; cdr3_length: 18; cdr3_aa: CASSYHRVHGRSSYEQYF; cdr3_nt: TGTGCCAGCAGTTACCACCGCGTACACGGAAGGAGCTCCTACGAGCAGTACTTC
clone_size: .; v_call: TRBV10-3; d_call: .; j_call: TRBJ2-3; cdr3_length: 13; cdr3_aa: CAIANGDTDTQYF; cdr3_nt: TGTGCCATCGCTAACGGGGACACAGATACGCAGTATTTT
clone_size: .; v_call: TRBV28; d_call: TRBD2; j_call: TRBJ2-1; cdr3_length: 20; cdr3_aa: CASSLPRTSGGHLSYNEQFF; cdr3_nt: TGTGCCAGCAGTTTACCCAGGACTAGCGGGGGCCATCTTTCCTACAATGAGCAGTTCTTC
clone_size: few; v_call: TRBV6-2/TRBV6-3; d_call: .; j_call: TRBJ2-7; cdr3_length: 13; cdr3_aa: CASSYLLASEQYF; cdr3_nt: TGTGCCAGCAGTTACCTCCTAGCCTCCGAGCAGTACTTC
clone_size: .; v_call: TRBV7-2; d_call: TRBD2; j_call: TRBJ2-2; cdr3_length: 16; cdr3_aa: CASRAGTTTNTGELFF; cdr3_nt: TGTGCCAGCAGAGCCGGGACTACCACGAACACCGGGGAGCTGTTTTTT
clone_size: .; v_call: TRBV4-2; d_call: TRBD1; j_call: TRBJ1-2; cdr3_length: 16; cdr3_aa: CASSQEIVGTGAGYTF; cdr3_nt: TGTGCCAGCAGCCAAGAGATAGTTGGGACAGGGGCTGGCTACACCTTC
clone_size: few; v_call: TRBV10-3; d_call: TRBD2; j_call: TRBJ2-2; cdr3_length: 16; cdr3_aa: CAISPGLAGATGELFF; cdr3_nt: TGTGCCATCAGCCCCGGACTAGCGGGAGCAACCGGGGAGCTGTTTTTT
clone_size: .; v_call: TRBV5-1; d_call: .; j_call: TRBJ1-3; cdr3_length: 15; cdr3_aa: CASRPPGSSGNTIYF; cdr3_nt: TGCGCCAGTAGGCCCCCTGGGAGCTCTGGAAACACCATATATTTT